This T cell receptor beta chain stems from a study of cytomegalovirus exposure and HLA in healthy donors (dated 2017 in TCRdb). A note on the overall study: According to a later analysis, one platform produced both the 110 or so validation repertoires and the 666 repertoires of the first cohort. The study combined high-throughput TCR immunosequencing, statistical association of individual TCRs with disease status, and machine learning to predict cytomegalovirus infection status. The study aimed to test whether cataloging public T cell receptors could reveal signatures of past pathogen exposure. Besides the first cohort of 500 to 700 subjects, a separate validation cohort made up of 120 different subjects was used. The research as a whole found: In both the original and validation cohorts, the classifier was reported to diagnose cytomegalovirus status with high specificity and sensitivity. Of the cluster scores, around 95% were above 0 in a later analysis, which found that TCRs clustered in the first cohort also tended to co-occur in the approximately 110 validation repertoires. Across donors, most TCR sequences were observed very rarely, whereas some public TCRs were present in many individuals. In vitro tests confirmed that a few of the cytomegalovirus-associated TCR beta chains recognize cytomegalovirus antigens. It was suggested by the authors that the approach could potentially be generalized to other disease states and immunological phenotypes. A later analysis had no HLA typing for the validation cohort, so co-occurrence there was scored across all 130 or so repertoires. The study listed 150 to 200 TCR beta chains as associated with cytomegalovirus.

CDR1 MNHNS and CDR2 SASEGT were looked up in the germline V gene. The CDR3 has 14 amino acids, counting the end cysteine and phenylalanine. Only the CDR3 part of the read is kept: 42 bases, read in frame from the first base. V is pruned by 7 bases and J by 4 bases, leaving 6 bases of the junction without a gene match. Preparation of the library involved the immunoSEQ multiplex PCR assay. Per the source publication's procedure: A statistical classification framework was built for diagnosing cytomegalovirus status from the catalog of TCR beta chain sequences. TCRdb obtained this table from immuneACCESS and retained in-frame rearrangements with V and J assigned. These tables miss some clones; where compared with another copy, unresolved V genes account for less than half of the shortfall, and the remainder is unexplained. The D gene and trimming were derived from the DNA, and the V and J assignments and clone size from that table. The sample table contains 150,000 to 200,000 clones; only one count was recorded for over 80% of them. The top ten hold 2% to 2.5% of the sample.

A remark on this clone: Which antigen it targets is not known. Nothing much larger sits one base from this clone, and base qualities are not available.

Separate from the approximately 700-subject first cohort, the validation cohort of 120 subjects was the group to which the donors belonged. The material sequenced was PBMCs. This sequence originates from a man aged 25-45 years in good health and CMV-seropositive. The rearrangement joined TRBV6-1 to TRBJ2-1; 8 junctional bases match TRBD2. The encoded CDR3 is CASISSGGYNEQFF. The sequenced DNA is TGTGCCAGCATCTCCAGCGGGGGATACAATGAGCAGTTCTTC.